What follows are 10 T cell receptor beta chains derived from one specimen sequenced in a study of T cell responses to AZD1222 COVID-19 vaccine. Libraries were prepared by immunoSEQ multiplex PCR; TCRdb keeps only in-frame clonotypes and omits some of them. The sample lists roughly 120,000 clones; around nine tenths were seen once. The sequenced sample was peripheral blood, obtained on day 0 of AZD1222 vaccination. These receptors all come from an adult in good health.

This clone has only a few counts. The V gene is TRBV28, the J gene TRBJ2-1; D perhaps matches TRBD2 (6 bases). The V gene's germline CDR1 is MDHEN and CDR2 SYDVKM. This CDR3 contains 14 residues. Trimming left V 6 bases short and J 5 bases short, with 14 bases between. CDR3 loop: CASRAPGLNNEQFF. CDR3 DNA: TGTGCCAGCAGGGCCCCGGGACTCAACAATGAGCAGTTCTTC.

The table lists this clone with a count of one. The chain has TRBV30 and TRBJ2-7, with TRBD2 matching over 8 bases. Germline CDR1 is GTSNPN and CDR2 is SVGIG (reference sequence). The CDR3 has 15 amino acids. J lost 3 bases, V lost 5 bases, and 12 bases had no gene match. CDR3 nucleotides: TGTGCCTGGTCCCACCCGCGGGAGGATCTCTACGAGCAGTACTTC. This codes for CAWSHPREDLYEQYF.

This chain connects TRBV19 to TRBJ2-2, with D possibly being TRBD2 (5 bases). CDR1 and CDR2 from the germline V gene are LNHDA and SQIVND (reference sequence). Trimming pared 5 bases from V and 2 bases from J, leaving 12 bases between. CDR3 length: 15 residues. The CDR3 sequence: CASSRGSRNTGELFF. The CDR3 DNA reads as TGTGCCAGTAGTCGGGGTTCCAGAAACACCGGGGAGCTGTTTTTT.

The chain carries TRBV4-2 and TRBJ2-3, with 7 bases lining up with TRBD2. CDR3 length equals 15 residues. The germline V gene has CDR1 LGHNA and CDR2 YNFKEQ. Trimming cost V 1 base and J 6 bases; bases outside gene matches: 7. The CDR3 reads CASSQGGGSRDTQYF. CDR3 nucleotide sequence: TGTGCCAGCAGCCAAGGGGGCGGGAGTAGGGATACGCAGTATTTT.

The V gene is TRBV7-9, the J gene TRBJ1-4; D perhaps matches TRBD1 (6 bases). The germline gives CDR1 SEHNR, CDR2 FQNEAQ (reference sequence). V was clipped by 7 bases and J by 8 bases, with 17 bases between them. This CDR3 has 14 residues. The CDR3 loop is CASTTGASGEKLFF. The DNA for the CDR3 is TGTGCCAGCACCACGGGGGCCTCTGGGGAAAAACTGTTTTTT.

The rearrangement links TRBV9 to TRBJ1-6, with D possibly matching TRBD1 (6 bases). Trimming left V 4 bases short and J 5 bases short, with 10 bases between. Germline values: CDR1 SGDLS, CDR2 YYNGEE. The CDR3 extends over 14 amino acids. CDR3 sequence reads: CASSPTGNNSPLHF. CDR3 bases: TGTGCCAGCAGCCCAACAGGGAATAATTCACCCCTCCACTTT.

This chain connects TRBV5-1 to TRBJ2-7; TRBD2 matches at 7 bases. V lost 4 bases, J lost 6 bases, and 10 bases stayed unmatched. Germline CDR1 is SGHRS and CDR2 is YFSETQ. There are 14 residues in the CDR3. The CDR3 nucleotides read TGCGCCAGCAGCGGGGGAGGGAGCCTCTCCGAGCAGTACTTC. Its translation: CASSGGGSLSEQYF.

This chain joins TRBV29-1 and TRBJ2-2; 10 bases are shared with TRBD1. Germline-derived CDR1 and CDR2 are SQVTM and ANQGSEA. The CDR3 sequence is 13 residues long. Trimming took 6 bases from V and 5 from J; bases not matched to a gene: 3. Written as DNA, the CDR3 is TGCAGCGTAGGACAGGGGGTTACCGGGGAGCTGTTTTTT. It is translated as CSVGQGVTGELFF.

The rearrangement uses TRBV11-2 and TRBJ2-1, with a tentative D call TRBD2 (6 bases). Germline lookup yields CDR1 SGHAT and CDR2 FQNNGV. The V end lost 2 bases, the J end lost 9 bases, and 17 bases lay between the germline ends. The CDR3 has 15 amino acids. The DNA for the CDR3 is TGTGCCAGCAGCTTACCCGGAGGGAGAATTGGTGAGCAGTTCTTC. Amino acids: CASSLPGGRIGEQFF.

J is TRBJ2-2 and V is TRBV30, with 8 nucleotides matching TRBD1. Per the germline V gene, CDR1 is GTSNPN and CDR2 is SVGIG (reference sequence). This CDR3 has 15 residues. The V and J ends lost 2 bases and 5 bases, in that order; junction bases with no gene match: 7. CDR3: CAWSLTQGATGELFF. The DNA for the CDR3 is TGTGCCTGGAGTCTCACCCAGGGGGCAACCGGGGAGCTGTTTTTT.